This T cell receptor beta chain came from a study of blood T cell repertoires in COVID-19. CDR3 length: 15 amino acids. Germline CDR1 is PRHDT and CDR2 is FYEKMQ (reference sequence). The V and J ends lost 6 bases and 8 bases, in that order; junction bases with no gene match: 8. Per the study methods: Reference gene primer amplification in the assay estimated nucleated cell counts. Sequencing was performed with immunoSEQ multiplex PCR; in TCRdb, only in-frame clones are kept and a portion is missing. The V and J calls and clone size are taken from that table; D and trimming were inferred from the DNA. Of under 250,000 clones in the sample, about four fifths are singletons; the top ten hold 1.3%. Which cohort a participant joined came from the clinical history participants gave.

The chain joins TRBV13 to TRBJ2-1, with TRBD1 matching over 12 bases. The sequence was obtained from a woman in her 40s with acute COVID-19. Material: PBMCs or T cells enriched from blood (not recorded which). Here the CDR3 reads CASSRAGTGGDEQFF. CDR3 DNA sequence: TGTGCCAGCAGTCGCGCCGGGACAGGGGGCGATGAGCAGTTCTTC.